This is a list of T cell receptor beta chains from one sample in a study of CD8 T cells in ankylosing spondylitis. TCRdb processed the 5' RACE reads anew with MiXCR; each CDR3 protein has one entry. Among around 100,000 distinct CDR3 sequences listed, less than 25% were seen once. The source material was synovial fluid, either unsorted or a sorted T cell fraction (not recorded which). The receptors originated from a male donor with ankylosing spondylitis. CDR3s include the opening cysteine and the closing phenylalanine or tryptophan. Fields, in order: clone size, D gene, J gene, V gene, CDR3 protein, CDR3 DNA. D genes are given only for firm matches. Part of the rows lack a size; the others show once, few, many or a class for expanded clones.

once | . | TRBJ2-2 | TRBV28 | CASSPILGELFF | TGTGCCAGCAGTCCCATACTCGGGGAGCTGTTTTTT
few | . | TRBJ2-3 | TRBV11-2 | CASSLEVGLASSTDTQYF | TGTGCCAGCAGCTTAGAGGTTGGGCTAGCGAGTAGCACAGATACGCAGTATTTT
few | TRBD2 | TRBJ2-1 | TRBV4-2 | CASSAGVLAGTEQFF | TGTGCCAGCAGCGCAGGTGTCCTAGCGGGAACTGAGCAGTTCTTC
. | TRBD2 | TRBJ2-5 | TRBV11-2 | CASSGPGGETQYF | TGTGCCAGCAGCGGCCCGGGGGGTGAGACCCAGTACTTC
. | . | TRBJ2-1 | TRBV11-2 | CASSHSYSYNEQFF | TGTGCCAGCAGCCACAGTTACTCCTACAATGAGCAGTTCTTC
. | TRBD1 | TRBJ1-1 | TRBV6-2/TRBV6-3 | CASRPTGTGEHGEAFF | TGTGCCAGCAGACCGACCGGGACAGGGGAACATGGTGAAGCTTTCTTT
. | . | TRBJ2-3 | TRBV4-1 | CASSQGTPQASLDSPTQYF | TGCGCCAGCAGCCAAGGGACCCCCCAGGCTAGTCTGGATTCCCCAACGCAGTATTTT
many | . | TRBJ1-2 | TRBV7-2 | CASSLSRPGFNYGYTF | TGTGCCAGCAGCTTAAGCCGACCCGGATTTAACTATGGCTACACCTTC
many | TRBD1 | TRBJ2-2 | TRBV15 | CATSRRTGGLTGELFF | TGTGCCACCAGCAGAAGGACAGGGGGCCTCACCGGGGAGCTGTTTTTT
. | . | TRBJ1-1 | TRBV7-8 | CASSPREESTEAFF | TGTGCCAGCAGCCCTCGGGAGGAATCCACTGAAGCTTTCTTT
. | . | TRBJ2-2 | TRBV3-1 | CASRWDSDTGELFF | TGTGCCAGCAGATGGGACTCAGACACCGGGGAGCTGTTTTTT
. | TRBD2 | TRBJ2-3 | TRBV20-1 | CSAHPSGRLDTQYF | TGCAGTGCCCACCCTAGCGGGAGGTTAGATACGCAGTATTTT
. | . | TRBJ2-1 | TRBV18 | CASSLLGQGTYNEQFF | TGTGCCAGCTCACTGCTTGGGCAGGGGACCTACAATGAGCAGTTCTTC
. | . | TRBJ2-1 | TRBV24-1 | CATSDPLGGAVYNEQFF | TGTGCCACCAGTGACCCTCTCGGAGGGGCAGTTTACAATGAGCAGTTCTTC
few | . | TRBJ2-1 | TRBV12-5 | CASGLVTESEQFF | TGTGCTAGTGGTTTGGTAACTGAAAGTGAGCAGTTCTTC
. | . | TRBJ2-2 | TRBV7-6 | CASSLVGRGSNTGELFF | TGTGCCAGCAGCTTAGTCGGACGCGGAAGCAACACCGGGGAGCTGTTTTTT
. | . | TRBJ2-6 | TRBV12-3/TRBV12-4 | CASRYRDWAVGANVLTF | TGTGCCAGCAGGTACCGGGACTGGGCGGTTGGGGCCAACGTCCTGACTTTC
few | . | TRBJ2-3 | TRBV10-1 | CASSESGGVTDTQYF | TGCGCCAGCAGTGAGTCCGGCGGAGTCACAGATACGCAGTATTTT
few | TRBD2 | TRBJ2-1 | TRBV2 | CASSGILAGHNEQFF | TGTGCCAGCAGTGGTATACTAGCGGGGCACAATGAGCAGTTCTTC
. | . | TRBJ2-5 | TRBV3-1 | CASSQDLQETQYF | TGTGCCAGCAGCCAAGATTTACAAGAGACCCAGTACTTC
. | TRBD1 | TRBJ2-1 | TRBV2 | CALAGQGAGNEQFF | TGTGCCTTAGCGGGACAGGGGGCAGGGAATGAGCAGTTCTTC
. | TRBD2 | TRBJ2-7 | TRBV2 | CASSSGSLKNSHEQYF | TGTGCCAGCTCTAGCGGGAGCTTAAAGAATTCCCACGAGCAGTACTTC